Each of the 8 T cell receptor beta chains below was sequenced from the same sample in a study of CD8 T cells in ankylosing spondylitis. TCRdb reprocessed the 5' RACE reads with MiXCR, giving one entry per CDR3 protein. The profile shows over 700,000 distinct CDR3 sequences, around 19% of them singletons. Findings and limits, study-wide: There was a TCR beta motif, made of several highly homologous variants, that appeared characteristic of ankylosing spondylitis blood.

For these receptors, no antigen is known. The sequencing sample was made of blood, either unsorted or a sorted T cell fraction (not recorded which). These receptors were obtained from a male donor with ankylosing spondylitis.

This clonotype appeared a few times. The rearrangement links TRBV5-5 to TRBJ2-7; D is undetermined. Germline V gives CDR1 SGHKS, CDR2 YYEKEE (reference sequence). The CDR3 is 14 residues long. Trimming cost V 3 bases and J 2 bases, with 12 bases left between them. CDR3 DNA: TGTGCCAGCAGCTATTGGGAAAGCGCCTACGAGCAGTACTTC. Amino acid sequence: CASSYWESAYEQYF.

CDR3: CASSGSGGRISSYNEQFF. CDR3 in DNA: TGCGCCAGCAGCGGGTCGGGCGGACGGATCAGCTCCTACAATGAGCAGTTCTTC. V usage is TRBV5-1 and J usage is TRBJ2-1; D is unresolved. The length of the CDR3 is 18 residues. Germline CDR1 and CDR2: SGHRS and YFSETQ. V was cut by 4 bases and J by 0 bases, with 20 bases left in between.

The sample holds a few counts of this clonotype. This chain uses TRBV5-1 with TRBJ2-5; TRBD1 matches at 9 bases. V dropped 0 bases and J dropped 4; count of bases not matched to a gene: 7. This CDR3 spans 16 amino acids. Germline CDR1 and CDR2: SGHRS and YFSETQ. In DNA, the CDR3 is TGCGCCAGCAGCTTGGCACAGGGACAGGGTAGAGAGACCCAGTACTTC. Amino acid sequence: CASSLAQGQGRETQYF. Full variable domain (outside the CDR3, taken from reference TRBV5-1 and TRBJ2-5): KAGVTQTPRYLIKTRGQQVTLSCSPISGHRSVSWYQQTPGQGLQFLFEYFSETQRNKGNFPGRFSGRQFSNSRSEMNVSTLELGDSALYLCASSLAQGQGRETQYFGPGTRLLVL.

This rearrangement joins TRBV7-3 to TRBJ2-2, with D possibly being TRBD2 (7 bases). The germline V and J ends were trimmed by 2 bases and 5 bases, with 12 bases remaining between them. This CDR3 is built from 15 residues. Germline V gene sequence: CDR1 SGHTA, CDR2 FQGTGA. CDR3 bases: TGTGCCAGCAGCTTACCGGGGGGCGCAACCGGGGAGCTGTTTTTT. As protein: CASSLPGGATGELFF.

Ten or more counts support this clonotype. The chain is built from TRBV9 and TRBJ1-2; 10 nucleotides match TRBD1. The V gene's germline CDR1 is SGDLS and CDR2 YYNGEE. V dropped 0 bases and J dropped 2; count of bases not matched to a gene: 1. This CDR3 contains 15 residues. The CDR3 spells CASSVGGQGNYGYTF. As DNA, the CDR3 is TGTGCCAGCAGCGTAGGGGGACAGGGGAACTATGGCTACACCTTC.

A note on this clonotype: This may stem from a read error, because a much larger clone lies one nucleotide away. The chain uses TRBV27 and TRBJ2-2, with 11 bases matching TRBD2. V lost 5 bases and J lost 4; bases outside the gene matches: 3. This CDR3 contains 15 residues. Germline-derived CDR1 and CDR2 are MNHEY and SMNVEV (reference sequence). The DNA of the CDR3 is TGTGCCAGCAGTGAACTAGCGGGAGTCACCGGGGAGCTGTTTTTT. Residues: CASSELAGVTGELFF.

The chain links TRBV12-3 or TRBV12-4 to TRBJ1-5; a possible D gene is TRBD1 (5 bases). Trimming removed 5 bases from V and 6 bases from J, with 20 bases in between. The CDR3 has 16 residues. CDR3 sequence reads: CASSSPGGLGGQPQHF. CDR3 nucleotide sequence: TGTGCCAGCAGTAGCCCCGGGGGGTTGGGGGGTCAGCCCCAGCATTTT.

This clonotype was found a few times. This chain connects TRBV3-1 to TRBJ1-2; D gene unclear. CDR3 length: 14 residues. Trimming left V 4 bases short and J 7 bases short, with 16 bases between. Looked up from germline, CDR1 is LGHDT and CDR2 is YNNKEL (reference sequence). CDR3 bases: TGTGCCAGCAGCCCGGAGGGTGCTGGGCTTGGCTACACCTTC. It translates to CASSPEGAGLGYTF. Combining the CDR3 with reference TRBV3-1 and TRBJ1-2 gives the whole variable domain DTAVSQTPKYLVTQMGNDKSIKCEQNLGHDTMYWYKQDSKKFLKIMFSYNNKELIINETVPNRFSPKSPDKAHLNLHINSLELGDSAVYFCASSPEGAGLGYTFGSGTRLTVV.